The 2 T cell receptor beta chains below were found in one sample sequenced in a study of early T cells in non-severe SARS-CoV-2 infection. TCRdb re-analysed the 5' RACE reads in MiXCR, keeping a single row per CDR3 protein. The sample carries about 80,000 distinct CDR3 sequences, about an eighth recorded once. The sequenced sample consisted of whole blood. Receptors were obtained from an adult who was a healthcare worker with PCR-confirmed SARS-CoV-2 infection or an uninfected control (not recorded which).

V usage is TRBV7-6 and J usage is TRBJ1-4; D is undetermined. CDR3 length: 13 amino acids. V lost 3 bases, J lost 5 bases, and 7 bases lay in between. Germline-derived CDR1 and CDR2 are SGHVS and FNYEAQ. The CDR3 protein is CASSFGPNEKLFF. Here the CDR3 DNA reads TGTGCCAGCAGCTTCGGCCCCAATGAAAAACTGTTTTTT.

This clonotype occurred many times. The CDR3 loop is CASSPLESRGSDNYGYTF. The CDR3 DNA reads TGTGCCAGCTCACCCCTCGAGTCAAGGGGTTCTGATAACTATGGCTACACCTTC. This chain uses TRBV18 with TRBJ1-2; maybe TRBD1 (5 bases). V was clipped by 3 bases and J by 1 base, with 21 bases between them. The germline CDR1 and CDR2 sequences are KGHSH and LQKENI. The CDR3 has 18 residues.